A selection of T cell receptor beta chains follows, all from one sample in a study of blood T cell repertoires in COVID-19. The table came from immunoSEQ multiplex PCR; TCRdb's copy has only in-frame clones and leaves some out. The sample has just over 350,000 clones, about 88% seen once. Sequences were obtained from PBMCs or T cells enriched from blood (not recorded which). The receptors come from a woman in her twenties or thirties who had recovered from COVID-19. Both conserved end residues are part of each CDR3. The D gene is left open where the match is weak. Size tells how often a clone was seen (once, few, many) or the class of an expanded clone, and some rows leave it out.

TRBV19,few,TRBD2,TRBJ2-1,CASSPAGGTSGLKRVKERINEQFF,TGTGCCAGTAGTCCAGCGGGCGGGACTAGCGGCCTAAAGAGAGTCAAGGAAAGGATTAATGAGCAGTTCTTC
TRBV10-3,.,.,TRBJ2-3,CAISEPRADTQYF,TGTGCCATCAGTGAACCCCGCGCAGATACGCAGTATTTT
TRBV28,.,TRBD1,TRBJ1-2,CASSAAGTAIYGYTF,TGTGCCAGCAGTGCCGCCGGGACAGCAATTTATGGCTACACCTTC
TRBV27,few,.,TRBJ2-6,CASSRGRNNVLTF,TGTGCCAGTTCTAGAGGTAGGAACAACGTCCTGACTTTC
TRBV4-1,.,TRBD2,TRBJ2-7,CASSQGRGASYEQYF,TGCGCCAGCAGCCAGGGGAGGGGAGCGTCCTACGAGCAGTACTTC
TRBV6-5,few,.,TRBJ1-5,CASARRGYSNQPQHF,TGTGCCAGCGCGAGGAGGGGATATAGCAATCAGCCCCAGCATTTT
TRBV9,.,TRBD1,TRBJ2-7,CASSVRDRGYEQYF,TGTGCCAGCAGCGTCCGGGACAGGGGCTACGAGCAGTACTTC
TRBV29-1,.,TRBD2,TRBJ2-3,CSVTGTSALRDTQYF,TGCAGCGTGACCGGGACTAGCGCATTAAGAGATACGCAGTATTTT
TRBV5-4,.,TRBD1,TRBJ2-7,CASSLAGTGGTYEQYF,TGTGCCAGCAGCTTGGCCGGGACAGGGGGAACTTACGAGCAGTACTTC
TRBV7-2,.,TRBD2,TRBJ2-7,CASSFRLAFYEQYF,TGTGCCAGCAGCTTCAGACTAGCTTTCTACGAGCAGTACTTC
TRBV5-1,.,TRBD2,TRBJ2-5,CASSREAYEETQYF,TGCGCCAGCAGCCGGGAGGCCTATGAAGAGACCCAGTACTTC
TRBV6-1,.,TRBD2,TRBJ2-1,CASSEPGLAGESYNEQFF,TGTGCCAGCAGTGAACCGGGACTAGCGGGAGAATCCTACAATGAGCAGTTCTTC
TRBV19,.,.,TRBJ1-1,CASSSWGGKAEAFF,TGTGCCAGTAGTTCATGGGGGGGAAAGGCTGAAGCTTTCTTT
TRBV19,.,.,TRBJ2-7,CASSIGRDGNYEQYF,TGTGCCAGTAGTATCGGGCGGGACGGTAACTACGAGCAGTACTTC
TRBV10-3,.,.,TRBJ1-1,CAIRERDMNTEAFF,TGTGCCATCCGGGAAAGAGACATGAACACTGAAGCTTTCTTT
TRBV7-3,.,.,TRBJ2-1,CASSFWSRGSYNEQFF,TGTGCCAGCAGCTTTTGGAGCAGGGGTAGCTACAATGAGCAGTTCTTC
TRBV7-3,.,.,TRBJ1-6,CASSLYPNSPLHF,TGTGCCAGCAGCTTATATCCGAATTCACCCCTCCACTTT
TRBV27,.,.,TRBJ2-7,CASSLSGVNSYEQYF,TGTGCCAGCAGTCTTTCGGGGGTAAATTCCTACGAGCAGTACTTC
TRBV27,.,.,TRBJ2-1,CASSLSGTQYNEQFF,TGTGCCAGCAGTTTATCCGGGACACAATACAATGAGCAGTTCTTC
TRBV4-1,.,TRBD1,TRBJ2-2,CASSQDDREIGELFF,TGCGCCAGCAGCCAAGATGACAGGGAGATCGGGGAGCTGTTTTTT
TRBV7-2,.,TRBD1,TRBJ2-1,CASSLETGAYSYNEQFF,TGTGCCAGCAGCTTAGAGACAGGGGCCTACTCCTACAATGAGCAGTTCTTC
TRBV11-2,.,.,TRBJ1-5,CASSSVGQPQHF,TGTGCCAGCAGTTCGGTGGGCCAGCCCCAGCATTTT
TRBV2,.,.,TRBJ2-7,CASSERLSEAEQYF,TGTGCCAGCAGTGAAAGGTTATCAGAGGCCGAGCAGTACTTC
TRBV28,.,TRBD2,TRBJ2-7,CASSSSRGLDYEQYF,TGTGCCAGCAGTTCCAGTCGGGGACTAGACTACGAGCAGTACTTC
TRBV19,few,TRBD1,TRBJ1-2,CASSPWGQGRSGYTF,TGTGCCAGTAGTCCTTGGGGACAGGGTCGGTCTGGCTACACCTTC
TRBV13,once,TRBD2,TRBJ2-1,CASSPQRGGVSNEQFF,TGTGCCAGCAGCCCTCAGCGGGGGGGCGTGAGCAATGAGCAGTTCTTC
TRBV11-2,.,.,TRBJ2-6,CASSLDAGANVLTF,TGTGCCAGCAGCTTAGACGCTGGGGCCAACGTCCTGACTTTC
TRBV12-3/TRBV12-4,.,.,TRBJ1-6,CASSTSRETPLHF,TGTGCCAGCAGTACCTCTCGAGAGACACCCCTCCACTTT
TRBV30,once,.,TRBJ1-1,CAWKSGWKNEAFF,TGTGCCTGGAAGTCAGGTTGGAAGAATGAAGCTTTCTTT
TRBV7-2,.,TRBD2,TRBJ2-5,CASTPGLAGGGETQYF,TGTGCCAGCACCCCGGGACTAGCGGGAGGGGGGGAGACCCAGTACTTC